Listed below are T cell receptor beta chains from one sample, sequenced in a study of human T cells and chemical hapten exposure. One entry per CDR3 protein results from TCRdb running MiXCR on the RACE reads. The sample gives about 110,000 distinct CDR3 sequences, 9.5% to 12% of which show up once; 3.5% is in the top ten. The sequenced sample was whole blood, obtained in connection with sensitization to the hapten diphenylcyclopropenone (DPC). All receptors derive from a woman aged 40 to 50 with alopecia areata. Some clones in this sample may be carry-over from other donors' samples. CDR3s include the opening cysteine and the closing phenylalanine or tryptophan. Fields, in order: V gene, J gene, D gene, clone size, CDR3 DNA, CDR3 protein. D genes are given only for firm matches. Clone sizes are given selectively: once, few, many, or a class where the clone is expanded.

v_call: TRBV20-1; j_call: TRBJ2-3; d_call: -; clone_size: -; cdr3_nt: TGCAGTGCGAAGGAATCTAGCGTTATGGCAGATACGCAGTATTTT; cdr3_aa: CSAKESSVMADTQYF
v_call: TRBV12-3/TRBV12-4; j_call: TRBJ1-5; d_call: -; clone_size: -; cdr3_nt: TGTGCCAGGTGGCCAGGCGGGCTTCGTGGCTATAGCAATCAGCCCCAGCATTTT; cdr3_aa: CARWPGGLRGYSNQPQHF
v_call: TRBV20-1; j_call: TRBJ1-6; d_call: -; clone_size: few; cdr3_nt: TGCAGTGCTAGAGATGAACGCACAGATAATTCACCCCTCCACTTT; cdr3_aa: CSARDERTDNSPLHF
v_call: TRBV3-2; j_call: TRBJ2-5; d_call: -; clone_size: many; cdr3_nt: TGTGCCAGCAGCCGGGACCACCAAGAGACCCAGTACTTC; cdr3_aa: CASSRDHQETQYF
v_call: TRBV5-4; j_call: TRBJ2-2; d_call: -; clone_size: few; cdr3_nt: TGTGCCAGCAGTTACGGACAGTCGAACACCGGGGAGCTGTTTTTT; cdr3_aa: CASSYGQSNTGELFF
v_call: TRBV12-5; j_call: TRBJ2-5; d_call: TRBD2; clone_size: -; cdr3_nt: TGTGCTAGTGGTTTCCATCCAACTAGCGGGACCGAAGAGACCCAGTACTTC; cdr3_aa: CASGFHPTSGTEETQYF
v_call: TRBV28; j_call: TRBJ1-2; d_call: -; clone_size: -; cdr3_nt: TGTGCCAGCAGTTTTTGGGGTTCCAACTATGGCTACACCTTC; cdr3_aa: CASSFWGSNYGYTF
v_call: TRBV29-1; j_call: TRBJ2-5; d_call: -; clone_size: many; cdr3_nt: TGCAGCGTAAAGACAGCGCTCCTCCAAGAGACCCAGTACTTC; cdr3_aa: CSVKTALLQETQYF
v_call: TRBV4-2; j_call: TRBJ2-7; d_call: TRBD2; clone_size: few; cdr3_nt: TGTGCCAGCAGCCGCACTAGCGGGAGCGACTACGAGCAGTACTTC; cdr3_aa: CASSRTSGSDYEQYF
v_call: TRBV18; j_call: TRBJ2-7; d_call: TRBD2; clone_size: few; cdr3_nt: TGTGCCAGCTCACCAGGCGGGGGCGAGCAGTACTTC; cdr3_aa: CASSPGGGEQYF
v_call: TRBV6-2/TRBV6-3; j_call: TRBJ1-5; d_call: -; clone_size: many; cdr3_nt: TGTGCCAGCAGATCTGGCGGGGTTAGCAATCAGCCCCAGCATTTT; cdr3_aa: CASRSGGVSNQPQHF
v_call: TRBV20-1; j_call: TRBJ2-1; d_call: TRBD1; clone_size: many; cdr3_nt: TGCAGTGCCTCCGACAGGGGACTTTCCGGGTATGAGCAGTTCTTC; cdr3_aa: CSASDRGLSGYEQFF
v_call: TRBV28; j_call: TRBJ1-1; d_call: -; clone_size: -; cdr3_nt: TGTGCCAGCGGGGGGGGCAGCCTGGACGCTTTCTTT; cdr3_aa: CASGGGSLDAFF
v_call: TRBV7-6; j_call: TRBJ2-1; d_call: -; clone_size: many; cdr3_nt: TGTGCCAGCAGCTTAGCCCGGGACCGGTCCTTAAACAATGAGCAGTTCTTC; cdr3_aa: CASSLARDRSLNNEQFF
v_call: TRBV27; j_call: TRBJ2-4; d_call: -; clone_size: many; cdr3_nt: TGTGCCAGCAGTTTATCGGCCCTACCCCCCAAAAACATTCAGTACTTC; cdr3_aa: CASSLSALPPKNIQYF
v_call: TRBV29-1; j_call: TRBJ1-1; d_call: -; clone_size: -; cdr3_nt: TGCAGCGTTGTCGTTTGGGGAAATGAAGCTTTCTTT; cdr3_aa: CSVVVWGNEAFF
v_call: TRBV4-2; j_call: TRBJ2-2; d_call: -; clone_size: -; cdr3_nt: TGTGCCAGCAGCCAAGATGAGGAGGGCGGGGAGCTGTTTTTT; cdr3_aa: CASSQDEEGGELFF
v_call: TRBV29-1; j_call: TRBJ1-2; d_call: -; clone_size: few; cdr3_nt: TGCAGCGCAGGGGCGGATGGCTACACCTTC; cdr3_aa: CSAGADGYTF
v_call: TRBV28; j_call: TRBJ1-1; d_call: -; clone_size: -; cdr3_nt: TGTGCCAGCGCTAACAGGGCTCAAGCTTTCTTT; cdr3_aa: CASANRAQAFF
v_call: TRBV7-9; j_call: TRBJ2-3; d_call: -; clone_size: -; cdr3_nt: TGTGCCAGCAGCCCAGGGGTCGGTTGGGATACGCAGTATTTT; cdr3_aa: CASSPGVGWDTQYF
v_call: TRBV5-4; j_call: TRBJ2-1; d_call: TRBD2; clone_size: few; cdr3_nt: TGTGCCGGGGGACTAGCGGACTACAATGAGCAGTTCTTC; cdr3_aa: CAGGLADYNEQFF
v_call: TRBV28; j_call: TRBJ2-5; d_call: TRBD1; clone_size: many; cdr3_nt: TGTGCCAGCAGGGACAGGACGGGAGAGACCCAGTACTTC; cdr3_aa: CASRDRTGETQYF
v_call: TRBV11-1; j_call: TRBJ2-5; d_call: -; clone_size: many; cdr3_nt: TGTGCCAGCAGCACCATGACGGCGAGGACCCAGTACTTC; cdr3_aa: CASSTMTARTQYF
v_call: TRBV11-2; j_call: TRBJ2-1; d_call: -; clone_size: many; cdr3_nt: TGTGCCAGCAGCTTAGCCCTAGCTCGATACAATGAGCAGTTCTTC; cdr3_aa: CASSLALARYNEQFF
v_call: TRBV28; j_call: TRBJ1-2; d_call: -; clone_size: few; cdr3_nt: TGTGCCAGCAGTTTATTGGGCGGGCCTAAGTCTGGCTACACCTTC; cdr3_aa: CASSLLGGPKSGYTF
v_call: TRBV6-5; j_call: TRBJ2-7; d_call: TRBD1; clone_size: many; cdr3_nt: TGTGCCAGCAGTTCGCAAGGACAGGGCAACTACGAGCAGTACTTC; cdr3_aa: CASSSQGQGNYEQYF
v_call: TRBV6-5; j_call: TRBJ1-1; d_call: -; clone_size: few; cdr3_nt: TGTGCCACGGTTAGGACGGCGAACACTGAAGCTTTCTTT; cdr3_aa: CATVRTANTEAFF
v_call: TRBV6-2/TRBV6-3; j_call: TRBJ1-5; d_call: -; clone_size: -; cdr3_nt: TGTGCCAGCAGGAACCCCAATCAGCCCCAGCATTTT; cdr3_aa: CASRNPNQPQHF
v_call: TRBV7-2; j_call: TRBJ1-1; d_call: -; clone_size: -; cdr3_nt: TGTGCCAGCAGCCCCCGGGGCTTTGAAGCTTTCTTT; cdr3_aa: CASSPRGFEAFF
v_call: TRBV20-1; j_call: TRBJ2-1; d_call: TRBD2; clone_size: -; cdr3_nt: TGCAGTGCTAGAGATCCCGGGACTAGCGGGGGCAATGAGCAGTTCTTC; cdr3_aa: CSARDPGTSGGNEQFF
v_call: TRBV7-9; j_call: TRBJ1-3; d_call: -; clone_size: -; cdr3_nt: TGTGCCAGCAGCTCTGATGTGGTCAGGGTGAGCTCTGGAAACACCATATATTTT; cdr3_aa: CASSSDVVRVSSGNTIYF
v_call: TRBV19; j_call: TRBJ2-1; d_call: -; clone_size: many; cdr3_nt: TGTGCCAGTACCAGTCTCGGGGAGGCGGCATTTAATGAGCAGTTCTTC; cdr3_aa: CASTSLGEAAFNEQFF
v_call: TRBV9; j_call: TRBJ2-7; d_call: -; clone_size: few; cdr3_nt: TGTGCCAGCAGCGCCAGCCCTAGGGACGAGCAGTACTTC; cdr3_aa: CASSASPRDEQYF
v_call: TRBV12-3/TRBV12-4; j_call: TRBJ2-7; d_call: -; clone_size: many; cdr3_nt: TGTGCCAGCACCCGATTCTACGAGCAGTACTTC; cdr3_aa: CASTRFYEQYF
v_call: TRBV11-2; j_call: TRBJ2-2; d_call: TRBD1; clone_size: many; cdr3_nt: TGTGCCAGCAGCCGAGGAGGGACAGGGGCCGGCACCGGGGAGCTGTTTTTT; cdr3_aa: CASSRGGTGAGTGELFF
v_call: TRBV6-1; j_call: TRBJ2-6; d_call: TRBD1; clone_size: few; cdr3_nt: TGTGCCAGTTGGACAGGGGGCTCTGGGGCCAACGTCCTGACTTTC; cdr3_aa: CASWTGGSGANVLTF
v_call: TRBV6-4; j_call: TRBJ2-1; d_call: TRBD1; clone_size: few; cdr3_nt: TGTGCCAGCAGTCGAGACAGGGCATCTGAGCAGTTCTTC; cdr3_aa: CASSRDRASEQFF
v_call: TRBV19; j_call: TRBJ2-3; d_call: -; clone_size: few; cdr3_nt: TGTGCCAGTAGTATGCAGGACCCAGATACGCAGTATTTT; cdr3_aa: CASSMQDPDTQYF
v_call: TRBV13; j_call: TRBJ2-1; d_call: -; clone_size: -; cdr3_nt: TGTGCCAGCAGTAATGACGGGGGTGGAGGAGAGCAGTTCTTC; cdr3_aa: CASSNDGGGGEQFF
v_call: TRBV30; j_call: TRBJ2-7; d_call: -; clone_size: -; cdr3_nt: TGTGCCTGGAGCGACGGGGGAATAAAGTCCTACGAGCAGTACTTC; cdr3_aa: CAWSDGGIKSYEQYF
v_call: TRBV12-5; j_call: TRBJ1-1; d_call: -; clone_size: many; cdr3_nt: TGTGCTAGTGGCGCCTCGCAGACGAACACTGAAGCTTTCTTT; cdr3_aa: CASGASQTNTEAFF